These 9 T cell receptor beta chains share one sample of origin, sequenced in a study of CD8 T cells in ankylosing spondylitis. TCRdb passed the 5' RACE reads through MiXCR, listing each CDR3 protein once. In the table there are 200,000 to 250,000 distinct CDR3 sequences, 8% to 11% of which are singletons. The specimen was blood, either unsorted or a sorted T cell fraction (not recorded which). Receptors originate from a male donor with ankylosing spondylitis or in good health (not recorded which).

This clonotype occurred many times. V and J are TRBV3-1 and TRBJ2-1, with TRBD1 matching 9 bases. Looked up from germline, CDR1 is LGHDT and CDR2 is YNNKEL (reference sequence). The length of the CDR3 is 14 residues. After removal of 4 bases from V and 6 bases from J, the junction contained 4 bases not matched to a gene. This CDR3 reads CASSPWDRANEQFF. The CDR3 DNA follows: TGTGCCAGCAGCCCCTGGGACAGGGCCAATGAGCAGTTCTTC.

This clonotype has ten or more counts. This chain links TRBV5-1 with TRBJ2-3; perhaps TRBD2 as D (5 bases). The CDR3 consists of 15 residues. Germline CDR1 SGHRS, CDR2 YFSETQ. V gave up 0 bases and J gave up 0 bases, with 8 bases separating them. CDR3 coding DNA: TGCGCCAGCAGCTTGGAAACTAGTAGCACAGATACGCAGTATTTT. Its protein is CASSLETSSTDTQYF.

This clonotype was seen ten or more times. The genes are TRBV6-5 and TRBJ2-7; 8 bases line up with TRBD2. In germline, CDR1 is MNHEY, CDR2 SVGAGI. This CDR3 has 16 amino acids. V shed 4 bases and J 0 bases; nucleotides not matched to a gene: 8. DNA of the CDR3: TGTGCCAGCAGTTCCTATAGCGGGACTAACTCCTACGAGCAGTACTTC. It specifies CASSSYSGTNSYEQYF.

Note on this clonotype: This may be a read error: a much more frequent sequence differs by one nucleotide. The genes are TRBV2 and TRBJ2-7; 13 positions agree with TRBD2. The CDR3 runs 14 residues. Germline V CDR1 and CDR2: SNHLY, FYNNEI. This CDR3 reads CVSGKLAGGIEQYF. Here the CDR3 DNA reads TGTGTCAGCGGCAAACTAGCGGGAGGGATCGAGCAGTACTTC.

This chain uses TRBV7-2 with TRBJ2-3; TRBD2 matches at 14 bases. In germline, CDR1 is SGHTA, CDR2 FQGNSA. CDR3 length: 17 residues. Trimming removed 3 bases from V and 2 bases from J; junction bases left unmatched: 4. The CDR3 region has the DNA TGTGCCAGCAGCTTTGGGACTAGCGGGGGATCCACAGATACGCAGTATTTT. This translates into CASSFGTSGGSTDTQYF.

This clonotype has ten or more counts. The rearrangement joins TRBV20-1 to TRBJ2-7; D call uncertain. From germline, CDR1 is DFQATT and CDR2 SNEGSKA (reference sequence). The V end lost 1 base, the J end lost 2 bases, and 12 bases lay between the germline ends. The CDR3 is made up of 14 amino acids. Here the CDR3 DNA reads TGCAGTGCTAGAGGGAACAGAAAAACCTACGAGCAGTACTTC. Its protein product is CSARGNRKTYEQYF.

The chain carries TRBV12-2 and TRBJ2-7; the D segment call TRBD2 is taken from the table without a DNA check. TRBV12-2 is deemed a pseudogene. CDR3 length equals 14 residues. In DNA form, the CDR3 reads TGTGCAAGTCGCCTCCGGCTAGCGTGGGGGCGGCAGTACTTC. The encoded protein is CASRLRLAWGRQYF.

This clonotype was seen ten or more times. The rearrangement joins TRBV11-2 to TRBJ2-3; 15 nucleotides align to TRBD2. The germline V gene encodes CDR1 SGHAT and CDR2 FQNNGV. V dropped 5 bases and J dropped 3; count of bases not matched to a gene: 6. The CDR3 has 17 residues. The CDR3 here is CASSLGTSGRLTDTQYF. CDR3 nucleotide sequence: TGTGCCAGCAGCCTCGGGACTAGCGGGAGGCTGACAGATACGCAGTATTTT. The complete variable domain, with remaining parts taken from reference TRBV11-2 and TRBJ2-3, reads EAGVAQSPRYKIIEKRQSVAFWCNPISGHATLYWYQQILGQGPKLLIQFQNNGVVDDSQLPKDRFSAERLKGVDSTLKIQPAKLEDSAVYLCASSLGTSGRLTDTQYFGPGTRLTVL.

The rearrangement links TRBV7-2 to TRBJ2-3, with D tentatively TRBD2 (5 bases). The CDR3 runs to 17 residues. V shed 2 bases and J shed 3 bases, with 18 bases lying between them. Germline V gene sequence: CDR1 SGHTA, CDR2 FQGNSA. CDR3 residues: CASSLSSAGLATDTQYF. CDR3 nucleotides: TGTGCCAGCAGCTTAAGTTCAGCCGGGCTAGCAACAGATACGCAGTATTTT.